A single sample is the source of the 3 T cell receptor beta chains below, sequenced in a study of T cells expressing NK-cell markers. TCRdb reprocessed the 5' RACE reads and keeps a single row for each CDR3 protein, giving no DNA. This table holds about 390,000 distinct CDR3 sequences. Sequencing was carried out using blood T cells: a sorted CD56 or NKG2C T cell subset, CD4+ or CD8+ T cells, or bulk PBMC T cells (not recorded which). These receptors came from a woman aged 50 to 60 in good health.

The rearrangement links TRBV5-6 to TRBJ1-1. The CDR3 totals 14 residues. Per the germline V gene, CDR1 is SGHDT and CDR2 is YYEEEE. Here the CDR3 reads CASSLVSKNTEAFF.

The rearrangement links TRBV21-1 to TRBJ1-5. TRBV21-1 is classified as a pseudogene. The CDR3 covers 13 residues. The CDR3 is CASSGPGIGPQHF.

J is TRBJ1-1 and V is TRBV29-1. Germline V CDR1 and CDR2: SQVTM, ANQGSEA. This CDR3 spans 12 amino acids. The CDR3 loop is CSVGRASTEAFF. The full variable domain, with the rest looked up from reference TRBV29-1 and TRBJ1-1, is SAVISQKPSRDICQRGTSLTIQCQVDSQVTMMFWYRQQPGQSLTLIATANQGSEATYESGFVIDKFPISRPNLTFSTLTVSNMSPEDSSIYLCSVGRASTEAFFGQGTRLTVV.